This TCR beta chain derives from a study of cytomegalovirus exposure and HLA in healthy donors. Trimming cost V 8 bases and J 3 bases; bases outside gene matches: 13. CDR3 length: 17 residues. In germline, CDR1 is LNHDA, CDR2 SQIVND (reference sequence). Primers for the PCR totalled 60 Vbeta and 13 Jbeta. Sequenced by immunoSEQ multiplex PCR; TCRdb stores in-frame clones only, minus some. The data hold under 200,000 clones, with 73% observed a single time. This receptor was taken from a young woman in good health and CMV-seropositive. This chain uses TRBV19 with TRBJ1-2; 12 bases align to TRBD1. The sample comprised PBMCs. The CDR3 DNA follows: TGTGCCAGTGGCCAAGTTGGGACAGGGGGCAGGGACTATGGCTACACCTTC. It codes for CASGQVGTGGRDYGYTF.